The next 27 T cell receptor beta chains were all read from a single sample in a study of PD-1 blockade in classical Hodgkin lymphoma. Using immunoSEQ multiplex PCR, the repertoire was profiled, and TCRdb retains in-frame clones only, with some absent. The sample includes about 35,000 clones, 85% to 90% of them seen just once. The time point here: newly diagnosed, previously untreated cHL patient sample. Magnetic negative selection was used to purify CD4+ T cells from thawed PBMCs. The sample was CD4+ T cells from blood. Receptors originate from a human donor with classical Hodgkin lymphoma.

This clone turned up a few times. Other nucleotide sequences from this sample produce the same CDR3. The CDR3 bases are TGCGCCAGCAGCTTGGACGGTATCTATGGCTACACCTTC. The encoded protein is CASSLDGIYGYTF. The chain carries TRBV5-1 and TRBJ1-2; no clear D gene. From germline, CDR1 is SGHRS and CDR2 YFSETQ. This CDR3 is built from 13 residues. The ends were cut back, 0 bases at V and 4 bases at J, with 7 bases in the middle.

The rearrangement links TRBV6-5 to TRBJ2-3; D might be TRBD1 or TRBD2, each matching 5 bases. Germline CDR1 and CDR2: MNHEY and SVGAGI. V gave up 6 bases and J gave up 3 bases, with 10 bases separating them. There are 13 residues in the CDR3. Here the CDR3 DNA reads TGTGCCAGCAGGAGGGACGGAACAGATACGCAGTATTTT. Protein product: CASRRDGTDTQYF.

V and J are TRBV2 and TRBJ2-1, with D possibly being TRBD2 (6 bases). Germline assignment: CDR1 SNHLY and CDR2 FYNNEI. Trimming shortened V by 5 bases and J by 0 bases, and 8 bases separated the two germline ends. This CDR3 is 14 amino acids long. CDR3 residues: CASSKTSSYNEQFF. Written as DNA, the CDR3 is TGTGCCAGCAGTAAGACTAGCTCCTACAATGAGCAGTTCTTC.

The gene calls are TRBV2 and TRBJ1-2, with D perhaps TRBD1 (5 bases). The CDR3 is made up of 13 amino acids. From germline, CDR1 is SNHLY and CDR2 FYNNEI. V was clipped by 10 bases and J by 7 bases, with 19 bases between them. The CDR3 DNA reads as TGTGCCATCCGGGGGGAACAGGCTACTGGCTACACCTTC. Its translation: CAIRGEQATGYTF.

The chain recombines TRBV28 with TRBJ1-4; D remains ambiguous. CDR1 MDHEN and CDR2 SYDVKM come from the germline V gene. The CDR3 loop spans 15 amino acids. V shed 1 base and J shed 6 bases, with 12 bases lying between them. The CDR3 DNA is TGTGCCAGCAGTTTATCAAGGTACCAAGATGAAAAACTGTTTTTT. Encoded protein: CASSLSRYQDEKLFF.

The chain links TRBV6-6 to TRBJ1-2; 7 bases agree with TRBD1. CDR1 MNHNY and CDR2 SVGAGI come from the germline V gene (reference sequence). There are 14 residues in the CDR3. The V gene end was trimmed by 6 bases and the J gene end by 8 bases; junction bases not matched to a gene: 12. CDR3 coding DNA: TGTGCCAGCAGATTAACTATGGACAGGAGCGGCTACACCTTC. Encoded protein: CASRLTMDRSGYTF.

The V and J genes are TRBV18 and TRBJ1-5; TRBD1 matches 10 bases. The germline V gene encodes CDR1 KGHSH and CDR2 LQKENI. CDR3 length: 16 residues. Trimming cost V 2 bases and J 4 bases; bases outside gene matches: 5. CDR3 residues: CASSPVRGQGNQPQHF. The CDR3 DNA reads TGTGCCAGCTCACCAGTTAGGGGACAGGGGAATCAGCCCCAGCATTTT.

This clone was counted once. V gene TRBV19 combines with J gene TRBJ1-4, with 7 bases aligning to TRBD1. CDR3 size: 13 residues. Germline CDR1 is LNHDA and CDR2 is SQIVND (reference sequence). The V and J ends lost 7 bases and 4 bases, in that order; junction bases with no gene match: 3. CDR3 residues: CASTRQGNEKLFF. CDR3 sequence (DNA): TGTGCCAGTACCCGACAGGGTAATGAAAAACTGTTTTTT.

The chain employs TRBV5-1 and TRBJ2-1, with 10 bases identical to TRBD2. The V and J ends lost 4 bases and 4 bases, in that order; junction bases with no gene match: 8. The CDR3 is 16 amino acids. The V gene's germline CDR1 is SGHRS and CDR2 YFSETQ. CDR3 region: CASSVSGTSVYNEQFF. DNA for the CDR3: TGCGCCAGCAGCGTGTCCGGGACTAGCGTATACAATGAGCAGTTCTTC. The whole variable domain, filled in from reference TRBV5-1 and TRBJ2-1, reads KAGVTQTPRYLIKTRGQQVTLSCSPISGHRSVSWYQQTPGQGLQFLFEYFSETQRNKGNFPGRFSGRQFSNSRSEMNVSTLELGDSALYLCASSVSGTSVYNEQFFGPGTRLTVL.

This rearrangement joins TRBV2 to TRBJ2-7; weak D call: TRBD2 (6 bases). V was shortened by 4 bases and J by 4 bases, with 8 bases between the two germline ends. The CDR3 contains 12 residues. Germline assignment: CDR1 SNHLY and CDR2 FYNNEI. The CDR3 nucleotides are TGTGCCAGCAGTGGGACTAAGTACGAGCAGTACTTC. Translation: CASSGTKYEQYF.

The V and J genes are TRBV2 and TRBJ2-5; maybe TRBD1 (5 bases). The ends were cut back, 3 bases at V and 11 bases at J, with 22 bases in the middle. The CDR3 consists of 15 residues. The germline CDR1 and CDR2 sequences are SNHLY and FYNNEI. The CDR3 loop is CASSDSRSNRGVQYF. The CDR3 region has the DNA TGTGCCAGCAGTGATAGTCGGAGTAATAGGGGCGTGCAGTACTTC.

This sequence joins TRBV9 and TRBJ2-1; TRBD1 agrees at 8 bases. The CDR3 has 17 residues. The V and J ends lost 0 bases and 7 bases, in that order; junction bases with no gene match: 12. Germline V gene data show CDR1 as SGDLS and CDR2 as YYNGEE. CDR3 nucleotides: TGTGCCAGCAGCGTAGAACCCACCCAGGGGGCGCATAATGAGCAGTTCTTC. This translates into CASSVEPTQGAHNEQFF. Combining the CDR3 with reference TRBV9 and TRBJ2-1 gives the whole variable domain DSGVTQTPKHLITATGQRVTLRCSPRSGDLSVYWYQQSLDQGLQFLIQYYNGEERAKGNILERFSAQQFPDLHSELNLSSLELGDSALYFCASSVEPTQGAHNEQFFGPGTRLTVL.

This clone appeared a single time. The genes are TRBV19 and TRBJ1-2; TRBD1 might be the D (6 bases). The CDR3 runs to 15 residues. Germline CDR1 and CDR2: LNHDA and SQIVND (reference sequence). Trimming pared 8 bases from V and 6 bases from J, leaving 22 bases between. The CDR3 spells CASLSLGHGGHGYTF. CDR3 nucleotides: TGTGCCAGTCTTTCATTGGGACACGGTGGGCATGGCTACACCTTC.

This chain uses TRBV19 with TRBJ2-5; TRBD1 matches at 8 bases. The germline CDR1 and CDR2 sequences are LNHDA and SQIVND (reference sequence). This CDR3 is built from 15 residues. Trimming at V came to 4 bases and at J to 5 bases, leaving 9 bases not matched to a gene. This CDR3 is CASSTWTGLRETQYF. CDR3 sequence (DNA): TGTGCCAGTAGTACTTGGACAGGGTTGAGGGAGACCCAGTACTTC.

This clone was picked up one time. The chain links TRBV7-3 to TRBJ1-1; 8 positions match TRBD1. The CDR3 has 14 amino acids. Per the germline V gene, CDR1 is SGHTA and CDR2 is FQGTGA. Trimming cost V 5 bases and J 4 bases; bases outside gene matches: 6. CDR3 DNA: TGTGCCAGCAGCATAGGACAGGGCCGCACTGAAGCTTTCTTT. Translating it yields CASSIGQGRTEAFF.

The chain has TRBV11-3 and TRBJ2-7; no clear D. Per the germline V gene, CDR1 is SGHNT and CDR2 is YENEEA. Trimming removed 5 bases from V and 0 bases from J, with 8 bases in between. This CDR3 is 13 amino acids long. This chain's CDR3 is CASSQGPSYEQYF. CDR3 sequence (DNA): TGTGCCAGCAGCCAAGGACCCTCCTACGAGCAGTACTTC.

CDR3 coding DNA: TGCGCCAGCAGTCAATTCTCCGGGACGACCTACGAGCAGTACTTC. It specifies CASSQFSGTTYEQYF. The chain couples TRBV23-1 to TRBJ2-7; tentatively, D is TRBD1 or TRBD2 (5 bases each). TRBV23-1 is known as an ORF, though its function is uncertain. The CDR3 runs 15 residues. Trimming took off 1 base at V and 2 bases at J, with 12 bases between the two ends.

The V and J genes are TRBV19 and TRBJ1-1; D is possibly TRBD1 (5 bases). The V end was cut by 5 bases, the J end by 9 bases, with 22 bases between. Germline CDR1 is LNHDA and CDR2 is SQIVND (reference sequence). This CDR3 is 15 amino acids long. DNA of the CDR3: TGTGCCAGTAGTCCCGCCGGGACCGGGAGTATCAAAGCTTTCTTT. Translation gives CASSPAGTGSIKAFF. Full variable domain (remainder filled in from reference TRBV19 and TRBJ1-1): DGGITQSPKYLFRKEGQNVTLSCEQNLNHDAMYWYRQDPGQGLRLIYYSQIVNDFQKGDIAEGYSVSREKKESFPLTVTSAQKNPTAFYLCASSPAGTGSIKAFFGQGTRLTVV.

The count of this clone is one. The chain links TRBV9 to TRBJ2-7, with TRBD2 matching 8 bases. The V segment lost 3 bases and the J segment 4 bases; nucleotides outside the gene matches: 9. The germline gives CDR1 SGDLS, CDR2 YYNGEE. The CDR3 loop spans 15 amino acids. DNA of the CDR3: TGTGCCAGCAGCGCGGGGGGGACGGCAAATTACGAGCAGTACTTC. Protein sequence: CASSAGGTANYEQYF.

The CDR3 is CASRTSGSADTQYF. The CDR3 nucleotides read TGCGCCAGCCGTACTAGCGGGAGCGCAGATACGCAGTATTTT. The rearrangement links TRBV4-1 to TRBJ2-3, with 11 nucleotides matching TRBD2. The CDR3 is made up of 14 amino acids. The germline CDR1 and CDR2 sequences are MGHRA and YSYEKL. The J segment lost 4 bases and the V segment lost 8 bases, leaving 5 bases of the junction unmatched.

This sequence joins TRBV27 and TRBJ1-2, with D unclear. In germline, CDR1 is MNHEY, CDR2 SMNVEV (reference sequence). This CDR3 is 13 amino acids long. Between the trimmed V and J ends, which lost 7 bases and 2 bases, there was a span of 11 bases. The DNA of the CDR3 is TGTGCCAGCACCCCCGCCCCGAACTATGGCTACACCTTC. As protein: CASTPAPNYGYTF.

The chain recombines TRBV19 with TRBJ1-6, with a weak D call TRBD1 (5 bases). Germline values: CDR1 LNHDA, CDR2 SQIVND (reference sequence). With 5 bases removed from V and 6 bases from J, the gap between germline ends came to 11 bases. This CDR3 region has 14 residues. The CDR3: CASSSGGGNSPLHF. CDR3 DNA sequence: TGTGCCAGTAGTTCCGGCGGGGGTAATTCACCCCTCCACTTT.

This chain links TRBV5-1 with TRBJ1-1; D uncertain. This CDR3 region has 14 residues. The germline gives CDR1 SGHRS, CDR2 YFSETQ. Trimming took off 0 bases at V and 0 bases at J, with 6 bases between the two ends. The CDR3 DNA reads TGCGCCAGCAGCTTGGACAACATGAACACTGAAGCTTTCTTT. It encodes CASSLDNMNTEAFF.

The chain is built from TRBV30 and TRBJ1-1; D is undetermined. This CDR3 comprises 14 residues. Trimming stripped 3 bases from V and 0 bases from J, with 11 bases between. CDR1 is GTSNPN and CDR2 is SVGIG in the germline V gene (reference sequence). Here the CDR3 reads CAWRGGQLNTEAFF. CDR3 sequence (DNA): TGTGCCTGGAGAGGTGGGCAGTTGAACACTGAAGCTTTCTTT.

The V gene is TRBV7-9, the J gene TRBJ2-5; 7 nucleotides agree with TRBD2. This CDR3 contains 13 residues. V lost 5 bases and J lost 5; bases outside the gene matches: 5. Germline V gene data show CDR1 as SEHNR and CDR2 as FQNEAQ (reference sequence). The CDR3 DNA reads TGTGCCAGCAGCCCTTTCGGGGGGGAGACCCAGTACTTC. Protein product: CASSPFGGETQYF.

This chain joins TRBV5-6 and TRBJ2-2; the D call may be TRBD1 or TRBD2 (6 bases each). The V end lost 0 bases, the J end lost 10 bases, and 10 bases lay between the germline ends. Germline CDR1 and CDR2: SGHDT and YYEEEE. The CDR3 has 13 residues. CDR3 protein: CASSLAGGVELFF. The CDR3 DNA sequence: TGTGCCAGCAGCTTGGCCGGGGGCGTGGAGCTGTTTTTT.

The genes are TRBV11-2 and TRBJ2-3; possible D gene TRBD1, 6 bases. V lost 5 bases and J lost 10, with 16 bases in between. CDR1 is SGHAT, CDR2 FQNNGV, per germline. The CDR3 runs to 13 residues. CDR3 bases: TGTGCCAGCAGCAAGGACAGCCCCCCCCCGCAGTATTTT. Protein: CASSKDSPPPQYF.